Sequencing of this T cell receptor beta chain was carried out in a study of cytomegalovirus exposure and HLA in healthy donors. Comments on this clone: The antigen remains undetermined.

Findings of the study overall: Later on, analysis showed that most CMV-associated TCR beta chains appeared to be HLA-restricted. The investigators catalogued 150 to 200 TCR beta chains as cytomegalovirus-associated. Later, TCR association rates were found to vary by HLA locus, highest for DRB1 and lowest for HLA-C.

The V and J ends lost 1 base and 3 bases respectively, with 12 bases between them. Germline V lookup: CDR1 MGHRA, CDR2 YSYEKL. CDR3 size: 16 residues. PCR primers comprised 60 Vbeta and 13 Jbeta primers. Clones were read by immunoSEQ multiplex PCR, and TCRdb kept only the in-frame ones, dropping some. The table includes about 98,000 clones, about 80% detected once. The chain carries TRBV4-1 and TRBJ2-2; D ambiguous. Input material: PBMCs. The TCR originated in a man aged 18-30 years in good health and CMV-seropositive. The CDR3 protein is CASSQVFPEYTGELFF. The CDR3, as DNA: TGCGCCAGCAGCCAAGTGTTCCCAGAATACACCGGGGAGCTGTTTTTT.